These T cell receptor beta chains were read from a single sample in a study of cytomegalovirus exposure and HLA in healthy donors. Here immunoSEQ multiplex PCR was the method, and the copy in TCRdb shows in-frame clones only, minus some. The data show under 200,000 clones, 80% to 90% seen once. The sample was PBMCs. All receptors derive from a man aged 18 to 29 in good health and CMV-seropositive. Each CDR3 is given with its conserved first and last residue. The D gene is left open where the match is weak. Size tells how often a clone was seen (once, few, many) or the class of an expanded clone, and some rows leave it out.

clone_size	j_call	v_call	d_call	cdr3_aa	cdr3_nt
.	TRBJ1-1	TRBV4-1	.	CASSQGEVVPEAFF	TGCGCCAGCAGCCAAGGTGAGGTTGTCCCCGAAGCTTTCTTT
few	TRBJ2-3	TRBV29-1	TRBD1	CSVRTGLTDTQYF	TGCAGCGTGAGGACAGGCCTCACAGATACGCAGTATTTT
.	TRBJ1-6	TRBV6-5	TRBD1	CASRRDRGRSPLHF	TGTGCCAGCAGGAGGGACAGGGGTCGATCACCCCTCCACTTT
few	TRBJ2-1	TRBV4-3	TRBD2	CASSQVQLAGGREQFF	TGCGCCAGCAGCCAAGTCCAGCTAGCGGGGGGGCGGGAGCAGTTCTTC
.	TRBJ2-5	TRBV7-2	.	CASSFVGGGYFETQYF	TGTGCCAGCAGCTTTGTAGGGGGGGGATATTTTGAGACCCAGTACTTC
.	TRBJ2-3	TRBV18	TRBD2	CASSPKSTSGKTDTQYF	TGTGCCAGCTCACCAAAGAGCACTAGCGGGAAGACAGATACGCAGTATTTT
.	TRBJ1-1	TRBV19	.	CASSVQMNTEAFF	TGTGCCAGTAGTGTACAGATGAACACTGAAGCTTTCTTT
.	TRBJ1-2	TRBV5-6	TRBD1	CASSLGPTGGENGYTF	TGTGCCAGCAGCTTGGGACCGACAGGGGGTGAGAATGGCTACACCTTC
.	TRBJ2-1	TRBV9	.	CASSVSGSGNNEQFF	TGTGCCAGCAGCGTATCGGGGAGTGGGAACAATGAGCAGTTCTTC
.	TRBJ2-1	TRBV5-1	.	CASSPGGHSGTGEQFF	TGCGCCAGCAGCCCGGGAGGTCATTCGGGGACAGGTGAGCAGTTCTTC
.	TRBJ2-4	TRBV6-5	.	CASSLGTSPRDIQYF	TGTGCCAGCAGTCTCGGAACTAGCCCGCGGGACATTCAGTACTTC
.	TRBJ1-1	TRBV19	.	CASSWPGREAFF	TGTGCCAGTAGTTGGCCCGGCAGGGAAGCTTTCTTT
.	TRBJ1-2	TRBV18	.	CASSPQGPDGYTF	TGTGCCAGCTCACCCCAGGGGCCGGATGGCTACACCTTC
.	TRBJ2-7	TRBV10-3	.	CAISGVGAGYEQYF	TGTGCCATCAGTGGGGTGGGCGCCGGCTACGAGCAGTACTTC
.	TRBJ1-2	TRBV30	.	CAWTRSGPYNYGYTF	TGTGCCTGGACCCGTAGTGGGCCGTATAACTATGGCTACACCTTC
.	TRBJ2-5	TRBV18	TRBD1	CASQKGQLNYQYF	TGTGCCAGCCAAAAGGGACAGTTAAACTACCAGTACTTC
.	TRBJ2-5	TRBV6-4	TRBD2	CASSDGLGKTQYF	TGTGCCAGCAGTGACGGACTAGGGAAGACCCAGTACTTC
.	TRBJ1-3	TRBV7-2	.	CASSQRQGSGNTIYF	TGTGCCAGCAGCCAGAGGCAGGGCTCTGGAAACACCATATATTTT
.	TRBJ2-2	TRBV4-2	TRBD1	CASSQSLQGVTGELFF	TGTGCCAGCAGCCAATCTTTGCAGGGGGTCACCGGGGAGCTGTTTTTT
.	TRBJ1-6	TRBV11-2	.	CASREDTEFNSPLHF	TGTGCCAGCAGGGAAGACACAGAGTTTAATTCACCCCTCCACTTT
few	TRBJ2-3	TRBV4-1	TRBD2	CASSQDSGLAGPTDTQYF	TGCGCCAGCAGCCAAGACTCGGGGCTAGCGGGGCCCACAGATACGCAGTATTTT
few	TRBJ1-1	TRBV13	.	CASSLSPWAGEDTEAFF	TGTGCCAGCAGCTTATCGCCCTGGGCCGGGGAGGACACTGAAGCTTTCTTT
.	TRBJ2-7	TRBV19	.	CASSIATTNPYEQYF	TGTGCCAGTAGTATAGCAACTACGAACCCCTACGAGCAGTACTTC
.	TRBJ1-2	TRBV27	.	CASSGSINYGYTF	TGTGCCAGCAGTGGTTCTATTAACTATGGCTACACCTTC
.	TRBJ1-4	TRBV2	.	CASFSRVGEKLFF	TGTGCCAGCTTCAGCAGGGTAGGCGAAAAACTGTTTTTT
.	TRBJ2-1	TRBV7-3	TRBD2	CASSSFPSGRGGSNEQFF	TGTGCCAGCAGCTCATTCCCCTCGGGGCGGGGGGGCTCAAATGAGCAGTTCTTC
once	TRBJ1-5	TRBV27	.	CASSPQTVYSNQPQHF	TGTGCCAGCAGTCCCCAGACAGTATATAGCAATCAGCCCCAGCATTTT
.	TRBJ2-7	TRBV10-2	TRBD1	CASSSGQGVSYEQYF	TGCGCCAGCAGTTCCGGACAGGGGGTATCCTACGAGCAGTACTTC
.	TRBJ1-1	TRBV4-3	.	CASSPGLGANRMTEAFF	TGCGCCAGCAGCCCAGGTCTGGGGGCGAATAGAATGACTGAAGCTTTCTTT